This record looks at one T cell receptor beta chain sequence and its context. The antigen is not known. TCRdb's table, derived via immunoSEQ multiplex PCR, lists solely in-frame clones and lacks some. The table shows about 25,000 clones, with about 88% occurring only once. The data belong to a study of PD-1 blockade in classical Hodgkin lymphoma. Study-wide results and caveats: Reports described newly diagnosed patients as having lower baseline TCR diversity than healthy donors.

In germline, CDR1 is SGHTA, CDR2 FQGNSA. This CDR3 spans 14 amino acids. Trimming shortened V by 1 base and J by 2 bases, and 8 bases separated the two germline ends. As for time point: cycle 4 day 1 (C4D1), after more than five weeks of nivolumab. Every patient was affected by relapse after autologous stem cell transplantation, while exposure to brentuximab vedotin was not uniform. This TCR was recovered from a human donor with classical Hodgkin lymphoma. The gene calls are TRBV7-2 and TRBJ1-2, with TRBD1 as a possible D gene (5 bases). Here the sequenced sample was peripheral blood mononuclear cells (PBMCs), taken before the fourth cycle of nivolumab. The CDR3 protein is CASSLGGVNYGYTF. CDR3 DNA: TGTGCCAGCAGCTTAGGGGGCGTAAACTATGGCTACACCTTC.